This TCR beta chain was sequenced during a study of shared clonotypes between healthy human individuals. Using immunoSEQ multiplex PCR, the repertoire was profiled, and TCRdb retains in-frame clones only, with some absent. The repertoire holds 300,000 to 400,000 clones, with more than 75% as singletons. This CDR3 comprises 16 residues. From germline, CDR1 is MDHEN and CDR2 SYDVKM. With 5 bases removed from V and 1 base from J, the gap between germline ends came to 17 bases. This chain links TRBV28 with TRBJ1-2, with a weak D call TRBD1 (6 bases). The receptor comes from a man aged 18 to 29 in good health. The sample consisted of memory CD8+ T cells sorted from blood. Subset: CD45RO+ cells pooled with CCR7-negative TemRA cells. The CDR3 nucleotides are TGTGCCAGCAGTCCACTCCACCTGGACAGTAACTATGGCTACACCTTC. Amino acid sequence: CASSPLHLDSNYGYTF.